A selection of T cell receptor beta chains follows, all from one sample in a study of shared T cell receptors in the human thymus. Libraries were prepared by immunoSEQ multiplex PCR; TCRdb keeps only in-frame clonotypes and omits some of them. The table lists about 710,000 clones, 70% to 90% of them singletons. The same sample was also used in a study of human thymus T cells.

Sequenced material: thymocytes. These receptors originate from a boy in the first two years of life with a congenital heart defect. Both conserved end residues are part of each CDR3. Each record gives: J gene, clone size, V gene, D gene, CDR3 DNA, CDR3 protein. D genes are given only for firm matches. Not every row has a clone size; where given, it reads once, few, many or a size class.

>TRBJ1-1|few|TRBV5-8|.
TGTGCCAGCAGCTTAGGGGAGGGCACTGAAGCTTTCTTT
CASSLGEGTEAFF
>TRBJ2-2|.|TRBV5-1|TRBD1
TGCGCCAGCAGCTTGATGGGACAGGGGAACACCGGGGAGCTGTTTTTT
CASSLMGQGNTGELFF
>TRBJ2-5|.|TRBV6-6|.
TGTGCCAGCAGCCACCCGGGGTTCCAAGAGACCCAGTACTTC
CASSHPGFQETQYF
>TRBJ2-7|.|TRBV19|.
TGTGCCAGTAGTAAAGGTACTCTAGGCGAGCAGTACTTC
CASSKGTLGEQYF
>TRBJ2-3|.|TRBV4-1|.
TGCGCCAGCAGCCAAGATCTCGGGCAGCCCGAGGGTGCAGATACGCAGTATTTT
CASSQDLGQPEGADTQYF
>TRBJ1-4|.|TRBV19|.
TGTGCCAGTAGTATCCCGGGACAAGATAATGAAAAACTGTTTTTT
CASSIPGQDNEKLFF
>TRBJ1-5|.|TRBV12-5|.
TGTGCTAGTGGTTTTGCCGGAAAGGGGCCGGGTCAGCCCCAGCATTTT
CASGFAGKGPGQPQHF
>TRBJ2-7|.|TRBV29-1|.
TGCAGCGTTGGGCCCAGGGATTCGGCCAACTACGAGCAGTACTTC
CSVGPRDSANYEQYF
>TRBJ1-1|.|TRBV29-1|.
TGCAGCGTTGAGTTTGACAGTGAAGCTTTCTTT
CSVEFDSEAFF
>TRBJ1-2|once|TRBV7-8|.
TGTGCCAGCAGCTTCAGGGAAACAGTACTCAATGGCTACACCTTC
CASSFRETVLNGYTF
>TRBJ2-4|.|TRBV19|TRBD1
TGTGCCAGTAGTATCGGGCAGGGGGCGAGGGCTAACATTCAGTACTTC
CASSIGQGARANIQYF
>TRBJ1-2|.|TRBV18|.
TGTGCCAGCTCACCGGCGGTCAACCTGAGAGTAGCTAACTATGGCTACACCTTC
CASSPAVNLRVANYGYTF
>TRBJ1-6|.|TRBV27|.
TGTGCCAGCAGTTTTCTACAGTCAAATTCACCCCTCCACTTT
CASSFLQSNSPLHF
>TRBJ2-1|.|TRBV27|TRBD1
TGTGCCAGCAGTTTAGGGGGACAGCCTTACAATGAGCAGTTCTTC
CASSLGGQPYNEQFF
>TRBJ2-2|.|TRBV9|TRBD1
TGTGCCAGCAGCGGGGGGAGGGACAGGGGGCACGGGGAGCTGTTTTTT
CASSGGRDRGHGELFF
>TRBJ1-2|.|TRBV6-6|TRBD1
TGTGCCAGCAGTTGGGGACAGGGGTATGGCTACACCTTC
CASSWGQGYGYTF
>TRBJ1-3|.|TRBV5-6|.
TGTGCCAGCAGCTTGCAGAGGCGGAGAGACTTCGGAAACACCATATATTTT
CASSLQRRRDFGNTIYF
>TRBJ2-4|.|TRBV5-1|.
TGCGCCAGCAGCTCGGGCGGGACGGACTATATTCAGTACTTC
CASSSGGTDYIQYF
>TRBJ1-5|.|TRBV7-2|.
TGTGCCAGCAGCAACCAGAATCAGCCCCAGCATTTT
CASSNQNQPQHF
>TRBJ2-1|.|TRBV4-1|.
TGCGCCAGCAGCCAGGACAACAATGAGCAGTTCTTC
CASSQDNNEQFF
>TRBJ2-1|.|TRBV19|.
TGTGCCAGTAGTATGGTTTCGGGCGTGGTAGCGTGGGAGCAGTTCTTC
CASSMVSGVVAWEQFF
>TRBJ2-3|.|TRBV6-5|TRBD1
TGTGCCAGCAGTTCCCGGGACAGGAGCACAGATACGCAGTATTTT
CASSSRDRSTDTQYF
>TRBJ2-7|few|TRBV28|.
TGTGCCAGCAGTTTATGGGGCTGCTCCTACGAGCAGTACTTC
CASSLWGCSYEQYF